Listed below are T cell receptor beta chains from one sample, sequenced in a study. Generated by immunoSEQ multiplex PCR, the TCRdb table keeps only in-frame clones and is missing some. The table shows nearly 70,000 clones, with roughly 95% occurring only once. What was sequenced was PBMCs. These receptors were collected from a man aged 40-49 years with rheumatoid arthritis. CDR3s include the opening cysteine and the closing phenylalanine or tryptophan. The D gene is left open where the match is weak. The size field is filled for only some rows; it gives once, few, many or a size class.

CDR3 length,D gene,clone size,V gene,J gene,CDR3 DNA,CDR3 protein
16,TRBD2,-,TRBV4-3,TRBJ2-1,TGCGCCAGCAGCCAAGGTGGTAGCGGGTCCTACAATGAGCAGTTCTTC,CASSQGGSGSYNEQFF
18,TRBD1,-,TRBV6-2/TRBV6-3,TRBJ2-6,TGTGCCAGCAGTTCAGGACAGGGCACAAGCTCTGGGGCCAACGTCCTGACTTTC,CASSSGQGTSSGANVLTF
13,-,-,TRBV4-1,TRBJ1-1,TGCGCCAGCAGCCAAGATCCGACAGGAGAAGCTTTCTTT,CASSQDPTGEAFF
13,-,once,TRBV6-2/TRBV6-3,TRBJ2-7,TGTGCCAGCAGTTACGGGGGGCTCTACGAGCAGTACTTC,CASSYGGLYEQYF
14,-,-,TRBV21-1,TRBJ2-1,TGTGCCAGCAGACCTCTGCAGGAATGGAATGAGCAGTTCTTC,CASRPLQEWNEQFF
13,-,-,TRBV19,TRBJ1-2,TGTGCCAGTACCCCAGCGCGCCGGGGCGGCTACACCTTC,CASTPARRGGYTF
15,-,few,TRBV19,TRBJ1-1,TGTGCCAGTGATACCCCGGGGCTACCGAACGGAGCATCTTTCTTT,CASDTPGLPNGASFF
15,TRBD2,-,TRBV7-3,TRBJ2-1,TGTGCCAGCAGCTTAACTAGCGGGAGAGGGGATGAGCAGTTCTTC,CASSLTSGRGDEQFF
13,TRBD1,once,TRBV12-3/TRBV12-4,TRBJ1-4,TGTGCCAGCATGGGACAGGGGGTTGAAAAACTGTTTTTT,CASMGQGVEKLFF
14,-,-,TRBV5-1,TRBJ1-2,TGCGCCAGCAGCGACGACACAACTAACTATGGCTACACCTTC,CASSDDTTNYGYTF
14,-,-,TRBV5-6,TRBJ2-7,TGTGCCAGCAGCCTGGGGGACATCTCCTACGAGCAGTACTTC,CASSLGDISYEQYF
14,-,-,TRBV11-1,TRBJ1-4,TGTGCCAGCAGCTTATTTGTGGATTCCGGAAAACTGTTTTTT,CASSLFVDSGKLFF
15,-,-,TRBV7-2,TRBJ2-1,TGTGCCAGCAGGCCCCGGGAGACGCATAGTGATGAGCAGTTCTTC,CASRPRETHSDEQFF
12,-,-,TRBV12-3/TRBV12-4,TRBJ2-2,TGTGCCAGCCCTACGGGCGTGGAAGAGCTGTTTTTT,CASPTGVEELFF
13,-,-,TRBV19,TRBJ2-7,TGTGCCAGTAGATCTTGGGGAACCTACGAGCAGTACTTC,CASRSWGTYEQYF
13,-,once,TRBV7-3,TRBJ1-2,TGTGCCAGCAGCTTAGATGGAATCGGGGGCTACACCTTC,CASSLDGIGGYTF
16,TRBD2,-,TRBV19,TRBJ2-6,TGTGCCAGTAGTATAGGTCGGGGGGCTGGGGCCAACGTCCTGACTTTC,CASSIGRGAGANVLTF
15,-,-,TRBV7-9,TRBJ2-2,TGTGCCAGCAGCTTCAGTAGGGGCGACACCGGGGAGCTGTTTTTT,CASSFSRGDTGELFF
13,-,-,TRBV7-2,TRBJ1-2,TGTGCCAGCAGCTTATCACAGGATTATGGCTACACCTTC,CASSLSQDYGYTF
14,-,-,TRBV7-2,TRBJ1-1,TGTGCCAGCAGTCGACAAAGCATGAACACTGAAGCTTTCTTT,CASSRQSMNTEAFF
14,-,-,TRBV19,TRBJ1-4,TGTGCCAGTAGTCAGACAGGCCATAATGAAAAACTGTTTTTT,CASSQTGHNEKLFF
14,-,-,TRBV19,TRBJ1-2,TGTGCCAGTAGTCCCCTCGGACAGCATTATGGCTACACCTTC,CASSPLGQHYGYTF
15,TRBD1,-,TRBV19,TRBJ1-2,TGTGCCAGTAGTGACGGGACAGGGGGAGACTATGGCTACACCTTC,CASSDGTGGDYGYTF
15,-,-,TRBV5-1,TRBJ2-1,TGCGCCAGCAGCCTTAGTGGGGGATCCTACAATGAGCAGTTCTTC,CASSLSGGSYNEQFF
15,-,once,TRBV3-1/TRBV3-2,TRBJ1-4,TGTGCCAGCAGCCAAGATCCACAGCTAAATGAAAAACTGTTTTTT,CASSQDPQLNEKLFF
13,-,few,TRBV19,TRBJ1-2,TGTGCCAGTAGTATAGATACTTTTAATGGCTACACCTTC,CASSIDTFNGYTF
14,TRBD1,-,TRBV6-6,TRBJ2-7,TGTGCCAGCAGTTACGAGACAGGGGGCTACGAGCAGTACTTC,CASSYETGGYEQYF
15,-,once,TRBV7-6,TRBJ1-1,TGTGCCAGCAGCTCCCTGGGCAGTGTGAACACTGAAGCTTTCTTT,CASSSLGSVNTEAFF
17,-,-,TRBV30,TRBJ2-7,TGTGCCTGGAGTGACCCTCACAGGCCCAGGGGCTCCTACGAGCAGTACTTC,CAWSDPHRPRGSYEQYF
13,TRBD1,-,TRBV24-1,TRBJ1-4,TGTGCCACCGGACAGGGGGCTAATGAAAAACTGTTTTTT,CATGQGANEKLFF
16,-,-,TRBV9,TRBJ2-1,TGTGCCAGCAGCGTAGGTAGGCTCCGCTCCTACAATGAGCAGTTCTTC,CASSVGRLRSYNEQFF
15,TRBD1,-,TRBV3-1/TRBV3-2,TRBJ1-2,TGTGCCAGCAGACTTAGTGGGACAGCAAACTATGGCTACACCTTC,CASRLSGTANYGYTF
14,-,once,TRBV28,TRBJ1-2,TGTGCCAGCACCATCGCGTGGGAGAACTATGGCTACACCTTC,CASTIAWENYGYTF
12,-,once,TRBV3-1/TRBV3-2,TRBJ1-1,TGTGCCAGCAGCCAGGGTGGGACTGAAGCTTTCTTT,CASSQGGTEAFF
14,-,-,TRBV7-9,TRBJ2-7,TGTGCCAGCAGCGCGGGACCGGCACCTTACGAGCAGTACTTC,CASSAGPAPYEQYF
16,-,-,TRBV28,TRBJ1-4,TGTGCCAGCAGTTTGGGCTATTCTGCAACTAATGAAAAACTGTTTTTT,CASSLGYSATNEKLFF
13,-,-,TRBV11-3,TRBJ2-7,TGTGCCAGCAGCCCTACAGGGTTACACGAGCAGTACTTC,CASSPTGLHEQYF
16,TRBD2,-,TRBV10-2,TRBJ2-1,TGCGCCAGCAGTGAGTCTCTTACTAGCGGGAGATGGGAGCAGTTCTTC,CASSESLTSGRWEQFF
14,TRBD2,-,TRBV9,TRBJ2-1,TGTGCCAGCAGCCCCCGCGGGGGGGACAATGAGCAGTTCTTC,CASSPRGGDNEQFF